This T cell receptor (beta chain) was sequenced for a study of cytomegalovirus exposure and HLA in healthy donors (dated 2017 in TCRdb). The study in broad terms: In an earlier analysis of some 550 of the donors, about 270 Gb of sequence data and approximately 120 million unique TCR beta sequences from 180 million or so T cells were reported. The study combined high-throughput TCR immunosequencing, statistical association of individual TCRs with disease status, and machine learning to predict cytomegalovirus infection status. A later genetic analysis took genome-wide SNP genotypes for about 65% of the 666 donors and used that subset as a discovery cohort. Using immunosequencing, the study profiled T cell repertoires from about 650 subjects and related those repertoires to cytomegalovirus serostatus. Rather than using new phenotypic data, the later analysis identified candidate immune exposures from TCR beta sequences and from how often those sequences occurred across donors. An earlier analysis of more than 450 of the donors used high-throughput TCR beta sequencing to judge whether each TCR beta V gene segment behaved as functional or pseudogenic. A later analysis re-examined previously published TCR beta repertoires from more than 650 donors and added high-resolution HLA genotyping to investigate patterns of TCR occurrence. About five DR-DQ haplotypes were handled as single units for association and clustering because linkage in the cohort was strong. About 330 gigabases of sequencing data and 75 million to 85 million unique TCR sequences made up an early release that covered nearly 650 HLA-typed donors. Every repertoire in the discovery cohort had been generated on one and the same sequencing platform. Typing coverage differed by locus: A, B, C, DRB1 and DQB1 were typed in about 620-630 donors, DQA1 in 522, DPA1 in around 580, and DPB1 in 472. The study aimed to test whether signatures of past pathogen exposure could be identified by cataloging public T cell receptors. Both class I and class II loci were covered by HLA typing, at four-digit resolution. In addition to the first cohort of 666 subjects, a separate validation cohort of approximately 130 different subjects was used. Alongside the repertoire data, information on donor age, sex, ethnicity and CMV serostatus was compiled. Of the approximately 400 genotyped donors, over 70% fell in the genetic ancestry cluster associated with self-reported Caucasian donors. Among about 400 genotyped donors of the cohort, an average of about 220,000 unique TCR beta nucleotide sequences was sequenced per donor, of which about 18% were non-productive. What the work shows at the level of the full study, not this receptor alone: Because the 87-base-pair reads could not distinguish some IMGT-functional V segments, including TRBV6-2 and TRBV6-3, those segments were excluded. According to the authors, the approach could potentially be generalized to other disease states and immunological phenotypes. According to a later analysis, parvovirus B19, influenza, CMV and Epstein-Barr virus appeared linked to several top co-occurrence clusters. A later analysis found that most CMV-associated TCR beta chains appeared HLA-restricted, with HLA associations seemingly driven largely by CMV exposure. An earlier analysis of around 540 of the donors showed that most TCR beta V segments appeared in productive rearrangements either about 87% or about 30% of the time, which broadly matched IMGT annotations. The cohort was sequenced for TCR beta chains only, and without alpha or paired-chain data the features that could be detected were limited. Correlated functional status among segregating V segments might reflect linkage disequilibrium, but an unknown experimental factor could not be ruled out. Because counts were too low, seventeen rarely observed V segments, including chromosome 9 orphons, were excluded from the earlier analysis of 587 of the donors. A later genetic analysis associated a missense DCLRE1C variant with V-gene and J-gene trimming of TCR beta chains, and an independent cohort replicated the association. Compared with the approximately 710-donor mean, donors in an Asian-associated ancestry cluster had fewer N-insertions in productive TCRs, according to a later genetic analysis. The only immune exposure information available for the cohort was CMV serostatus. Specific HLA alleles were associated with over 15,000 TCR beta sequences at a false discovery rate of 0.05 in a later analysis. Compared with equally common non-associated chains, HLA-associated TCR beta chains in a later analysis were more clonally expanded and had lower generation probabilities. A few of the identified cytomegalovirus-associated TCR beta chains were confirmed in vitro to be specific for cytomegalovirus antigens. Cytomegalovirus status was reported to be diagnosed by the classifier with high specificity and sensitivity in both the original and validation cohorts. A further reported finding was that TCR beta sequences accurately predicted the HLA-A and HLA-B alleles for most subjects in the first cohort. When HLA alleles, especially DR and DQ, strongly co-occurred, TCR associations were difficult to assign to individual alleles. HLA typing was unavailable for some donors at each locus, so association tests used only the typed subset. The study gave a list of about 150 TCR beta chains associated with cytomegalovirus. The presence/absence analyses assumed that sequencing depth was roughly uniform across donors, and that assumption may not be true. According to a later analysis, TCR association rates differed among HLA loci, with DRB1 alleles showing the most associated TCRs and HLA-C alleles showing the fewest. While some public TCRs were present in many individuals, most TCR sequences turned up only very rarely across donors. The sequencing pipeline was judged likely to have produced a cluster of highly shared sequence variants as a technical artifact.

The cohort comprised around 700 healthy bone marrow donors. All cohort members were sampled while nominally healthy, although unrecorded immune exposures were likely present. The donor was CMV seropositive and belonged to the group of some 290 seropositive cohort members. Each donor provided a peripheral blood sample, and peripheral blood mononuclear cells were used for TCR beta sequencing. Genomic DNA was extracted from the blood cell samples with the Qiagen DNeasy Blood Extraction Kit. The CDR3 contains 16 residues, cysteine and phenylalanine counted. Here the CDR3 DNA is all that survives: 48 bases in frame from base 1. Unmatched junction bases come to 14, with V trimmed by 5 bases and J by 10 bases. Taken from the germline V gene (reference sequence), the CDR1 and CDR2 loops are LNHDA and SQIVND. Regarding this clone: The clone's antigen remains unknown. Within one base of it there is no much larger clone, and no base qualities were kept.

Library prep was done by the immunoSEQ multiplex PCR assay. A mixture of 60 forward primers for TCR Vbeta segments and 13 reverse primers for TCR Jbeta segments was used in the multiplex PCR. The CDR3 region of rearranged TCR beta genes was amplified from genomic DNA with a multiplex PCR assay. Amplified TCR beta libraries were sequenced as 87-base-pair reads on the Illumina HiSeq System. The paper's processing steps were these. A later analysis counted approximately 84 million unique TCR beta chains across the 650 to 800 repertoires, and around 12 million of these chains were shared by at least two donors. To remove PCR and sequencing errors, raw reads were error-corrected and collapsed into unique sequences using a nearest-neighbor algorithm that merged closely related sequences. To assign V, D and J gene segments, CDR3 sequences were aligned to IMGT reference sequences. Each retained sequence needed at least a six-nucleotide match to both a V gene segment and a J gene segment. Rearrangements were called productive when the CDR3 lacked stop codons and stayed in frame with V and J; all others were non-productive. CDR3 was defined according to IMGT convention as the region running from the second conserved V-encoded cysteine to the conserved J-encoded phenylalanine. The earlier analysis of about 640 of the donors excluded any sequence lacking an unambiguous match to a single V gene segment. An earlier analysis of roughly 590 of the donors called V segments functional above 56.7% productive rearrangements and segregating when the between-donor standard deviation exceeded 5%. A statistical classification framework was built to diagnose cytomegalovirus status from the catalog of TCR beta chain sequences. V and J gene assignment, in a later analysis, came from comparing TCR nucleotide sequences with IMGT/GENE-DB human TR gene sequences. Using the TCRdist pipeline, a later analysis assigned CDR3 sequences along with most-parsimonious VDJ recombination scenarios. A later analysis defined each TCR beta chain by its CDR3 amino acid sequence plus V-gene family, and excluded reads lacking a unique V-gene family. A later analysis removed 550 to 650 highly shared, low-generation-probability nucleotide sequences to deal with suspected cross-contamination and a sequencing artifact. A later analysis calculated a clonal expansion index for each public chain from normalized within-repertoire ranks of inferred template counts. A later analysis computed generation probabilities with a VDJ recombination model fitted to out-of-frame rearrangements, and checked the results against IGoR. In a later analysis, TCR-TCR, TCR-HLA and TCR-CMV co-occurrence was scored with hypergeometric tests, and a repertoire-size bias correction was applied to TCR pairs. In a later analysis, false discovery rates were estimated by permuting HLA or CMV assignments 20 times. In a later analysis, co-occurring TCRs were grouped using DBSCAN, and TCRdist sequence similarity was added for clustering within HLA-allele-positive subsets. Co-occurrence clustering excluded repertoires with fewer than 30,000 or more than 120,000 public chains, plus five with anomalous nucleotide sharing. Imported from immuneACCESS, the table was reduced by TCRdb to in-frame sequences with V and J called. These copies leave out some clones; in studies compared against another copy, an unresolved V gene accounts for under half, and the cause of the remainder is not known. V and J calls and clone size are those listed in that table; D and trimming were worked out from the DNA. The sample profile shows about 190,000 clones; roughly 80% of them were found once. Around 5.9% of the sample is held by the ten biggest clonotypes.

Recombination connected TRBV19 to TRBJ1-6, with 7 junctional bases fitting TRBD1. The sequenced sample consisted of PBMCs. This sequence was found in a young woman in good health and CMV-seropositive. The CDR3 reads as follows: CASSPTDRASGSPLHF. Read as DNA, the sequence is TGTGCCAGTAGTCCCACAGACAGGGCCTCGGGATCACCCCTCCACTTT.